The 4 T cell receptor beta chains listed next were all sequenced from one sample in a study of T cells in localized non-small cell lung cancer. The repertoire was sequenced with immunoSEQ multiplex PCR; TCRdb's copy has only in-frame clones and lacks some. Of under 70,000 clones in the sample, roughly 90% are singletons; the top ten hold about 4.8%. Source: peripheral blood, taken before any cancer treatment. The source of these receptors is a woman aged 40-69 years with stage I lung adenocarcinoma.

V is TRBV28 and J is TRBJ1-4; D might be TRBD1 (5 bases). CDR3 size: 17 residues. Germline CDR1 is MDHEN and CDR2 is SYDVKM. V was trimmed by 4 bases and J by 0 bases, leaving 15 bases between them. The CDR3 coding sequence is TGTGCCAGCAGTTCCGGGGCCCCCTCTCCAACTAATGAAAAACTGTTTTTT. It codes for CASSSGAPSPTNEKLFF.

This chain joins TRBV4-3 and TRBJ1-1; no clear D. Germline CDR1 LGHNA, CDR2 YSLEER. Trimming stripped 0 bases from V and 0 bases from J, with 17 bases between. The CDR3 runs 18 residues. CDR3 in amino acids: CASSQDLGLTPLNTEAFF. CDR3 bases: TGCGCCAGCAGCCAAGATCTAGGGCTCACACCTCTGAACACTGAAGCTTTCTTT.

The chain employs TRBV10-2 and TRBJ2-7; D tentatively fits TRBD1 or TRBD2 (6 bases each). Trimming cost V 6 bases and J 6 bases, with 21 bases left between them. This CDR3 spans 15 amino acids. Germline CDR1 is WSHSY and CDR2 is SAAADI. The CDR3 protein is CASRGSGVGGSEQYF. CDR3 in DNA: TGCGCCAGCAGGGGATCAGGGGTGGGGGGATCCGAGCAGTACTTC.

This sequence joins TRBV13 and TRBJ1-2; D uncertain. The CDR3 is 13 residues long. The germline CDR1 and CDR2 sequences are PRHDT and FYEKMQ (reference sequence). V gave up 3 bases and J gave up 4 bases, with 9 bases separating them. For the CDR3, the DNA is TGTGCCAGCAGCTTCGAGGATGTCTATGGCTACACCTTC. Amino acids: CASSFEDVYGYTF.